This passage covers 12 T cell receptor beta chains from one sample sequenced in a study of blood T cell repertoires in COVID-19. Generated by immunoSEQ multiplex PCR, the TCRdb table keeps only in-frame clones and is missing some. This repertoire shows some 300,000 clones, roughly 86% found once; its top ten account for roughly 10%. The sequenced sample consisted of PBMCs or T cells enriched from blood (not recorded which). The origin of the receptors is a young woman who had recovered from COVID-19.

The V gene is TRBV28, the J gene TRBJ1-4; 8 nucleotides align to TRBD1. Per the germline V gene, CDR1 is MDHEN and CDR2 is SYDVKM. This CDR3 region has 14 residues. The V and J ends lost 6 bases and 8 bases, in that order; junction bases with no gene match: 8. The CDR3 DNA sequence: TGTGCCAGCAGGTTTCTGGGACAGGCCGAAAAACTGTTTTTT. It specifies CASRFLGQAEKLFF.

The chain couples TRBV11-3 to TRBJ2-1; D unclear. Germline loops: CDR1 SGHNT, CDR2 YENEEA. V lost 1 base and J 12 bases, leaving 13 bases between the germline ends. This CDR3 is 13 amino acids long. CDR3 sequence: CASSLGPLARQFF. The CDR3 region has the DNA TGTGCCAGCAGCTTAGGTCCTCTCGCGAGGCAGTTCTTC.

V is TRBV28 and J is TRBJ2-6; a possible D gene is TRBD2 (7 bases). The CDR3 runs 18 residues. Looked up from germline, CDR1 is MDHEN and CDR2 is SYDVKM. The V end was cut by 7 bases, the J end by 0 bases, with 19 bases between. The CDR3 is CASIGGAIGASGANVLTF. The CDR3 DNA is TGTGCCAGCATAGGGGGGGCCATAGGGGCCTCTGGGGCCAACGTCCTGACTTTC.

V is TRBV6-5 and J is TRBJ2-2; 7 positions agree with TRBD1. Germline-derived CDR1 and CDR2 are MNHEY and SVGAGI. The CDR3 is 15 residues long. Trimming at V came to 2 bases and at J to 3 bases, leaving 3 bases not matched to a gene. The CDR3 coding sequence is TGTGCCAGCAGTTACAGGGGGCGGGACACCGGGGAGCTGTTTTTT. This sequence encodes CASSYRGRDTGELFF.

The J gene is TRBJ1-5, the V gene TRBV7-2; D is unresolved. This CDR3 spans 14 amino acids. V lost 5 bases and J lost 5, with 13 bases in between. Germline CDR1 reads SGHTA; CDR2 reads FQGNSA. The CDR3 bases are TGTGCCAGCAGCCCGACGGGGATCTATCAGCCCCAGCATTTT. Its translation is CASSPTGIYQPQHF.

The chain recombines TRBV10-2 with TRBJ2-3; D is unclear. Trimming took off 6 bases at V and 1 base at J, with 8 bases between the two ends. The germline CDR1 and CDR2 sequences are WSHSY and SAAADI. The CDR3 consists of 13 residues. Here the CDR3 reads CASRTSRTDTQYF. The CDR3 DNA reads TGCGCCAGCAGGACATCCCGCACAGATACGCAGTATTTT.

On this clone: The sample holds other DNA sequences that translate to the same CDR3. V gene TRBV5-1 combines with J gene TRBJ1-1; D might be TRBD1 (5 bases). The CDR3 extends over 14 amino acids. From germline, CDR1 is SGHRS and CDR2 YFSETQ. Trimming removed 1 base at V and 2 bases at J, with 9 bases between. In DNA, the CDR3 is TGCGCCAGCAGCTTGAGGGGCCGAAACACTGAAGCTTTCTTT. Protein: CASSLRGRNTEAFF.

The gene calls are TRBV28 and TRBJ1-3; D may be TRBD1 (5 bases). Germline-derived CDR1 and CDR2 are MDHEN and SYDVKM. This CDR3 is 16 amino acids long. The germline V and J ends were trimmed by 2 bases and 0 bases, with 11 bases remaining between them. The CDR3 protein is CASSLHPQGSGNTIYF. CDR3 nucleotides: TGTGCCAGCAGTTTACACCCGCAGGGCTCTGGAAACACCATATATTTT.

The rearrangement links TRBV3-1 (or the pseudogene TRBV3-2) to TRBJ1-2; D unclear. There are 16 residues in the CDR3. The V gene's germline CDR1 is LGHDT and CDR2 YNNKEL (reference sequence). Between the trimmed V and J ends, which lost 1 base and 8 bases, there was a span of 20 bases. The CDR3 nucleotides read TGTGCCAGCAGCCAAGTCCTTTGGCGAAAATGGAGGGGCTACACCTTC. Its translation: CASSQVLWRKWRGYTF.

This clone was observed a single time. This sequence joins TRBV5-1 and TRBJ2-7; 7 bases map to TRBD1. The CDR3 contains 14 residues. Trimming took 7 bases from V and 0 from J; bases not matched to a gene: 7. CDR1 and CDR2 (germline): SGHRS, YFSETQ. The CDR3 loop is CASHQGTDSYEQYF. The DNA for the CDR3 is TGCGCCAGCCACCAGGGGACAGACTCCTACGAGCAGTACTTC.

The chain combines TRBV4-2 with TRBJ1-1; TRBD1 is a possible D gene (5 bases). The CDR3 length is 16 residues. Trimming left V 4 bases short and J 7 bases short, with 22 bases between. CDR1 and CDR2 from the germline V gene are LGHNA and YNFKEQ. CDR3 nucleotide sequence: TGTGCCAGCAGCCCGTTAAAAACAGGAGCCCCATTTGAAGCTTTCTTT. Translated: CASSPLKTGAPFEAFF.

The V and J genes are TRBV4-1 and TRBJ2-1, with 7 bases aligning to TRBD2. This CDR3 is 19 amino acids long. The junction had 17 bases not matched to a gene; V was cut back by 0 bases and J by 6 bases. Germline V CDR1 and CDR2: MGHRA, YSYEKL. CDR3 sequence reads: CASSQDKFSFATSSNEQFF. CDR3 DNA sequence: TGCGCCAGCAGCCAAGATAAGTTTTCATTTGCGACTAGCAGCAATGAGCAGTTCTTC.